These 20 T cell receptor beta chains came from one sample sequenced in a study of post-analysis software for immune sequencing data. Study results and caveats: Several TRBV segments (TRBV5-6, TRBV5-1 and TRBV20-1 among them) occurred more frequently in patients than in controls.

Libraries were made from TCR beta cDNA, and they carried unique molecular identifiers. MiXCR, applied by TCRdb to the PCR reads, yields one record per CDR3 protein. The data show around 770,000 distinct CDR3 sequences, roughly 46% seen once. These receptors are not linked to any known antigen. The sample consisted of blood. The source of these receptors is a girl between 10 and 17 years old with multiple sclerosis.

In its sample, this clonotype was seen a few times. V usage is TRBV5-1 and J usage is TRBJ2-3, with D perhaps TRBD1 or TRBD2 (5 bases each). V lost 0 bases to trimming and J lost 5 bases, with 22 bases between them. CDR3 length equals 18 residues. Germline V lookup: CDR1 SGHRS, CDR2 YFSETQ. CDR3 bases: TGCGCCAGCAGCTTGGGGTCCGGGGCCGTTTCGAATGGAGATACGCAGTATTTT. It encodes CASSLGSGAVSNGDTQYF.

This chain uses TRBV20-1 with TRBJ2-7; D possibly corresponds to TRBD2 (5 bases). The V end was cut by 6 bases, the J end by 3 bases, with 15 bases between. Germline CDR1 is DFQATT and CDR2 is SNEGSKA (reference sequence). The CDR3 is 13 amino acids. The CDR3 coding sequence is TGCAGTGCGAGGCGGGTGGCCTTCTACGAGCAGTACTTC. Its protein is CSARRVAFYEQYF.

This chain joins TRBV9 and TRBJ1-2; D is possibly TRBD1 (5 bases). V lost 0 bases and J 6 bases, leaving 6 bases between the germline ends. There are 12 residues in the CDR3. Germline V gene data show CDR1 as SGDLS and CDR2 as YYNGEE. DNA of the CDR3: TGTGCCAGCAGCGTAGGACAGCATGGCTACACCTTC. Its protein is CASSVGQHGYTF.

The table lists this clonotype with a few counts. The rearrangement joins TRBV27 to TRBJ1-5; D ambiguous. Looked up from germline, CDR1 is MNHEY and CDR2 is SMNVEV (reference sequence). CDR3 size: 13 residues. Deletions cut 5 bases from V and 0 bases from J, with 5 bases between. CDR3 residues: CASSRLSNQPQHF. CDR3 nucleotide sequence: TGTGCCAGCAGTAGACTTAGCAATCAGCCCCAGCATTTT.

A word on this clonotype: A clone one base away is much larger, so this may be a read error. The chain employs TRBV6-2 or TRBV6-3 and TRBJ2-5; TRBD2 matches at 13 bases. Matching the DNA end better, TRBJ2-7 makes the J call doubtful. The CDR3 sequence is 14 residues long. The germline V gene encodes CDR1 MNHEY and CDR2 SVGEGT. The CDR3 here is CASRRLAGGYEQYF. The CDR3 DNA is TGTGCCAGCAGACGACTAGCGGGAGGCTACGAGCAGTACTTC.

This chain connects TRBV28 to TRBJ2-1, with no clear D. Germline V gene lookup returns CDR1 MDHEN and CDR2 SYDVKM. CDR3 length: 11 amino acids. V lost 10 bases and J lost 7, with 11 bases in between. CDR3: CATYVGNEQFF. In DNA form, the CDR3 reads TGTGCCACCTACGTCGGTAATGAGCAGTTCTTC.

This clonotype occurred a few times. The gene calls are TRBV6-1 and TRBJ1-6, with TRBD1 as a possible D gene (5 bases). V lost 3 bases and J 10 bases, leaving 16 bases between the germline ends. From germline, CDR1 is MNHNS and CDR2 SASEGT. The CDR3 length is 15 residues. CDR3 coding DNA: TGTGCCAGCAGTGACGGGGGTGGCAGTGTGTCACCCCTCCACTTT. This sequence encodes CASSDGGGSVSPLHF.

This rearrangement joins TRBV7-8 to TRBJ1-6, with D hard to call. Trimming took off 0 bases at V and 8 bases at J, with 8 bases between the two ends. There are 14 residues in the CDR3. Germline CDR1 and CDR2: SGHVS and FQNEAQ. The DNA of the CDR3 is TGTGCCAGCAGCTTAGCGGGCAGCTATTCACCCCTCCACTTT. It is translated as CASSLAGSYSPLHF.

As to this clonotype: The junction and the germline gene differ at one end; a read error may be behind it. In DNA form, the CDR3 reads TGTGCCTGCAGTTACTCCCGACAGGGAAACACTGAAGCTTTCTTT. As protein: CACSYSRQGNTEAFF. This chain links TRBV6-2 or TRBV6-3 with TRBJ1-1; 7 bases line up with TRBD1. CDR3 length: 15 residues. In germline, CDR1 is MNHEY, CDR2 SVGEGT.

Only a few counts were recorded for this clonotype. V is TRBV12-3 or TRBV12-4 and J is TRBJ1-5; D remains unclear. The CDR3 spans 13 residues. V dropped 5 bases and J dropped 6 bases, with 11 bases sitting between them. The CDR3 is CASSPNLVQPQHF. Here the CDR3 DNA reads TGTGCCAGCAGTCCAAATTTGGTTCAGCCCCAGCATTTT.

The rearrangement links TRBV29-1 to TRBJ1-2; 12 nucleotides match TRBD1. With V trimmed by 0 bases and J by 3 bases, 8 bases remained unmatched. This CDR3 contains 17 residues. Germline loops: CDR1 SQVTM, CDR2 ANQGSEA. The CDR3 nucleotides are TGCAGCGTTGAAGAATGGGACAGGGGGCCGTTTGACTATGGCTACACCTTC. Translation gives CSVEEWDRGPFDYGYTF.

This chain joins TRBV29-1 and TRBJ1-4; tentative D call: TRBD1 (6 bases). Per germline, CDR1 SQVTM and CDR2 ANQGSEA. V lost 6 bases and J lost 13, with 12 bases in between. The CDR3 is 10 residues long. CDR3 sequence (DNA): TGCAGCGTGGGGGCTCCAGGACTGTTTTTT. This codes for CSVGAPGLFF. Together with reference TRBV29-1 and TRBJ1-4, the CDR3 gives the full variable domain: SAVISQKPSRDICQRGTSLTIQCQVDSQVTMMFWYRQQPGQSLTLIATANQGSEATYESGFVIDKFPISRPNLTFSTLTVSNMSPEDSSIYLCSVGAPGLFFGSGTQLSVL.

This chain links TRBV6-5 with TRBJ2-3, with TRBD2 matching over 7 bases. CDR3 length: 14 amino acids. The V gene's germline CDR1 is MNHEY and CDR2 SVGAGI. V gave up 5 bases and J gave up 2 bases; unmatched junction bases: 4. The DNA of the CDR3 is TGTGCCAGCAGTCTTAGCGGGTACACAGATACGCAGTATTTT. Residues: CASSLSGYTDTQYF.

This clonotype came up a few times. The chain uses TRBV12-3 or TRBV12-4 and TRBJ2-2; D is perhaps TRBD1 (5 bases). Trimming shortened V by 3 bases and J by 3 bases, and 8 bases separated the two germline ends. This CDR3 has 14 amino acids. DNA of the CDR3: TGTGCCAGCAGTTTGCAGGGTTACACCGGGGAGCTGTTTTTT. It encodes CASSLQGYTGELFF.

The gene calls are TRBV9 and TRBJ2-1; D unresolved. V lost 1 base and J lost 10, with 21 bases in between. The germline V gene has CDR1 SGDLS and CDR2 YYNGEE. This CDR3 is 16 amino acids long. The CDR3 sequence is CASSVFDRTPIGEQFF. CDR3 in DNA: TGTGCCAGCAGCGTATTCGACCGCACCCCAATTGGCGAGCAGTTCTTC.

The CDR3 reads CASSLGGDGDTQYF. The CDR3 region has the DNA TGTGCCAGCAGCTTAGGGGGGGATGGAGATACGCAGTATTTT. The chain recombines TRBV7-3 with TRBJ2-3; 7 bases match TRBD2. This CDR3 contains 14 residues. Trimming at V came to 2 bases and at J to 5 bases, leaving 4 bases not matched to a gene. Germline V CDR1 and CDR2: SGHTA, FQGTGA. The complete variable domain, with remaining parts taken from reference TRBV7-3 and TRBJ2-3, reads GAGVSQTPSNKVTEKGKYVELRCDPISGHTALYWYRQSLGQGPEFLIYFQGTGAADDSGLPNDRFFAVRPEGSVSTLKIQRTERGDSAVYLCASSLGGDGDTQYFGPGTRLTVL.

Note on this clonotype: The missing conserved phenylalanine or tryptophan at the end of this CDR3 makes a read error likely. The chain combines TRBV20-1 with TRBJ2-4; 13 nucleotides line up with TRBD2. Judging by the DNA end, TRBJ2-5 fits better; the J call may be wrong. Germline loops: CDR1 DFQATT, CDR2 SNEGSKA (reference sequence). The CDR3 is made up of 13 amino acids. The CDR3 DNA sequence: TGCAGTGCACGGACTAGCGGGAGCCAGACCCAGTACTGC. Amino acids: CSARTSGSQTQYC.

This clonotype has ten or more counts. The rearrangement uses TRBV20-1 and TRBJ2-5; 12 bases are shared with TRBD2. V lost 6 bases, J lost 5 bases, and 7 bases stayed unmatched. Germline CDR1 and CDR2: DFQATT and SNEGSKA (reference sequence). This CDR3 has 14 residues. The CDR3 loop reads CSARLAGERETQYF. The CDR3 bases are TGCAGTGCGCGACTAGCGGGAGAAAGGGAGACCCAGTACTTC.

This clonotype was recorded only once. The chain couples TRBV12-3 or TRBV12-4 to TRBJ1-1; weak D call: TRBD1 (6 bases). The CDR3 covers 16 residues. V was pared by 7 bases and J by 7 bases, with 25 bases between. CDR3 in amino acids: CASTPVKGRGAYEAFF. The CDR3 bases are TGTGCCAGCACCCCAGTGAAGGGGCGGGGGGCATATGAAGCTTTCTTT.

V is TRBV27 and J is TRBJ2-1, with 7 positions matching TRBD2. Germline CDR1 MNHEY, CDR2 SMNVEV (reference sequence). The J segment lost 2 bases and the V segment lost 5 bases, leaving 9 bases of the junction unmatched. The CDR3 sequence is 16 residues long. CDR3 bases: TGTGCCAGCAGTCCCATAGCGGGCCTCACCTACAATGAGCAGTTCTTC. This sequence encodes CASSPIAGLTYNEQFF.